This section outlines one TCR beta chain sequence together with its context. The sample comes from a study of blood T cell repertoires in COVID-19. V shed 5 bases and J 2 bases; nucleotides not matched to a gene: 5. Germline V gives CDR1 LGHDT, CDR2 YNNKEL (reference sequence). This CDR3 is 14 amino acids long. Some clones are missing from TCRdb's copy, which holds only in-frame ones; the method was immunoSEQ multiplex PCR. Among roughly 100,000 clones listed, 75% to 90% were seen once. The sequenced sample consisted of peripheral blood. The sequence came from a human donor in a cohort sampled during active or convalescent COVID-19. This sequence joins TRBV3-1 (or the pseudogene TRBV3-2) and TRBJ1-1; 7 positions match TRBD1. The CDR3 is CASSFGTANTEAFF. The CDR3 DNA reads as TGTGCCAGCAGCTTTGGGACAGCTAACACTGAAGCTTTCTTT.